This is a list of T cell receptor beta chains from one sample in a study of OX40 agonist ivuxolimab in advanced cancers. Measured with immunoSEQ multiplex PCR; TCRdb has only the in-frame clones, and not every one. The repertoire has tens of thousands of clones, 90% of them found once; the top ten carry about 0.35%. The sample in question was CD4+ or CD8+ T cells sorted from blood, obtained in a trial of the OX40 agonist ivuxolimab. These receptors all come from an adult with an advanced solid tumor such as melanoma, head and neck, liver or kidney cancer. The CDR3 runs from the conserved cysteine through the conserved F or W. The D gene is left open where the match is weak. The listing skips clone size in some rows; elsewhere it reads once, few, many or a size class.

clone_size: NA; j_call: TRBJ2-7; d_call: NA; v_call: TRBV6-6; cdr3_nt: TGTGCCAGCATCTCCACGGGACGGGGGCCCGCTGGAGAGCAGTACTTC; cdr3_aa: CASISTGRGPAGEQYF
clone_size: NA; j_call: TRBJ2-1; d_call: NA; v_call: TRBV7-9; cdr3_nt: TGTGCCAGCAGTTCGAGGGGAGAGCAGTTCTTC; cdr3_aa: CASSSRGEQFF
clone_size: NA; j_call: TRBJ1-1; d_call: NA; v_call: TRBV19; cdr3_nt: TGTGCCAGTAGTCCGAGGACAAACACTGAAGCTTTCTTT; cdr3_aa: CASSPRTNTEAFF
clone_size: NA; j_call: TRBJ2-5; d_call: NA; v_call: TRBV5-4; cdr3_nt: TGTGCCAGCAGCTCAGACTACGGTGAGACCCAGTACTTC; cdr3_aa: CASSSDYGETQYF
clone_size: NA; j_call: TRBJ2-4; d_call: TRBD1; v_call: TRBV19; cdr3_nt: TGTGCCAGTAAGGACAGGGACAAAAACATTCAGTACTTC; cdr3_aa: CASKDRDKNIQYF
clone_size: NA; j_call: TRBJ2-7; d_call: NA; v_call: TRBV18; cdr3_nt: TGTGCCAGCTCACCACCGAACGGGGCCACCTACGAGCAGTACTTC; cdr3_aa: CASSPPNGATYEQYF
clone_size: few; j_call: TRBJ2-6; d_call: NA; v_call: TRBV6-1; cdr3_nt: TGTGCAAGTGACAGCTACTCTGGGGCCAACGTCCTGACTTTC; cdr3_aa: CASDSYSGANVLTF
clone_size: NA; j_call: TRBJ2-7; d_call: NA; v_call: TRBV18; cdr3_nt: TGTGCCAGCTCACCGGGAACAGTGAAAGGCTACGAGCAGTACTTC; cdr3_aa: CASSPGTVKGYEQYF
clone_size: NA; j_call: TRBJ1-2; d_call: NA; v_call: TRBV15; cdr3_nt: TGTGCCACCAGCGGTCAGACGGGTGACAGAGCTAACTATGGCTACACCTTC; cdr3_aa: CATSGQTGDRANYGYTF
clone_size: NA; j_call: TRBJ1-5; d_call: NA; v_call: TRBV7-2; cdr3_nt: TGTGCCAGCAGCTTAGGGCCCAGCAGGGTGGGGCCCCAGCATTTT; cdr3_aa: CASSLGPSRVGPQHF
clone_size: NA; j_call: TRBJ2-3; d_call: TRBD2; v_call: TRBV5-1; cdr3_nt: TGCGCCAGCAGCATGACTAGCGGGGGGCCTAGCACAGATACGCAGTATTTT; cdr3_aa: CASSMTSGGPSTDTQYF
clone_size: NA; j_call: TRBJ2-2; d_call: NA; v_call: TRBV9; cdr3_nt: TGTGCCAGCAGCGTAGAGGGGGGATTAGACACCGGGGAGCTGTTTTTT; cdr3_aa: CASSVEGGLDTGELFF
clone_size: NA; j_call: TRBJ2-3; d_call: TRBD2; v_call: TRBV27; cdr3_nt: TGTGCCAGCAGCCAATTCCAGCGGGGGGGGCGGTCAGATACGCAGTATTTT; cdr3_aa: CASSQFQRGGRSDTQYF
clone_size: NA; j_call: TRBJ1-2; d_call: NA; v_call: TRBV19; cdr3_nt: TGTGCCAGTTCTTCCAGCCCTCCGACACGCCGGGTAGGCTACACCTTC; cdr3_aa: CASSSSPPTRRVGYTF
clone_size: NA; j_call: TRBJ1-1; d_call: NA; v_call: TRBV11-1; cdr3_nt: TGTGCCAGCAGCTTAGGGGGTAACGGTGAAGCTTTCTTT; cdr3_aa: CASSLGGNGEAFF
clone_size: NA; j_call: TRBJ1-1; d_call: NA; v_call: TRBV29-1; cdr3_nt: TGCAGCGTTGGTCTTGGGGGCGAGCGCACTGAAGCTTTCTTT; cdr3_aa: CSVGLGGERTEAFF
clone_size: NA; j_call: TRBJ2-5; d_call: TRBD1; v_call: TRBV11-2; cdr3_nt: TGTGCCAGCACGGAACAAACAGGGGGCCGAGAGACCCAGTACTTC; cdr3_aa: CASTEQTGGRETQYF
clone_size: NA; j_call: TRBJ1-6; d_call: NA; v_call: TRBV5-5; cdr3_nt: TGTGCCAGCAGCCCCATCCTGGGGGTTGATTCACCCCTCCACTTT; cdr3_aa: CASSPILGVDSPLHF
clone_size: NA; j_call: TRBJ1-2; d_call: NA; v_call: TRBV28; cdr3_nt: TGTGCCAGCAGTTTATGGACAGATTCTAACTATGGCTACACCTTC; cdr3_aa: CASSLWTDSNYGYTF
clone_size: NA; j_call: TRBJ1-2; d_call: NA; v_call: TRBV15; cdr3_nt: TGTGCCACCAGCAGGAGGGGGAGTGTGGCCGATGGCTACACCTTC; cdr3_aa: CATSRRGSVADGYTF
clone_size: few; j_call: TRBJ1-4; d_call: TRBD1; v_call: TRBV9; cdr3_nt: TGTGCCAGCAGCGTTTATGGGACAGGGAAAGAAAAACTGTTTTTT; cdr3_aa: CASSVYGTGKEKLFF
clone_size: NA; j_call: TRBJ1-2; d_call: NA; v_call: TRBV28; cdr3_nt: TGTGCCAGCAGTTTAGTCATTGGGGGCTATGGCTACACCTTC; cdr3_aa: CASSLVIGGYGYTF
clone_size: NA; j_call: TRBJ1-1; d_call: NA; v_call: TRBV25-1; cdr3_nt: TGTGCCAGCAGTGAGTCTAGAAGGGGAGCGGCTTTCTTT; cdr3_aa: CASSESRRGAAFF
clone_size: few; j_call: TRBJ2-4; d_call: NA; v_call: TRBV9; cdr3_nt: TGTGCCAGCAGCGTAGGAAGGCAAAACATTCAGTACTTC; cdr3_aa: CASSVGRQNIQYF
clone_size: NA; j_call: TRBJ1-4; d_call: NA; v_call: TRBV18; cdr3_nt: TGTGCCAGCTCCCCCGAGACCACTACAGATGAAAAACTGTTTTTT; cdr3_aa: CASSPETTTDEKLFF
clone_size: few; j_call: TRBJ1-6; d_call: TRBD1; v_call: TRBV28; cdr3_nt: TGTGCCGGCAGGGGGCGAGCTAATTCACCCCTCCACTTT; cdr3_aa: CAGRGRANSPLHF
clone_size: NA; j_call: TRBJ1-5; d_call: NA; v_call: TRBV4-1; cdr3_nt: TGCGCCAGCAGCCAAATGTATAGCAATCAGCCCCAGCATTTT; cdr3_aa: CASSQMYSNQPQHF
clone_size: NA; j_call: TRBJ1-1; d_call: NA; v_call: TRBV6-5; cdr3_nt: TGTGCCAGCAGGGAGGCCGGTTTAAGTCGCACTGAAGCTTTCTTT; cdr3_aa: CASREAGLSRTEAFF
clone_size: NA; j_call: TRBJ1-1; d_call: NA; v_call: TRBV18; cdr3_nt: TGTGCCAGCTCACCTCCATCCCGCGGGACGGTGAACACTGAAGCTTTCTTT; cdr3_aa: CASSPPSRGTVNTEAFF
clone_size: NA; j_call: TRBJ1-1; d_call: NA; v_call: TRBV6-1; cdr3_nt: TGTGCCAGCAGTGATAACACTGAAGCTTTCTTT; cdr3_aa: CASSDNTEAFF
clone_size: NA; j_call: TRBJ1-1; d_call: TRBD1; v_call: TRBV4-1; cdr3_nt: TGCGCCAGCAGCCGGGCCGGACAGGGGAACACTGAAGCTTTCTTT; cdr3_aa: CASSRAGQGNTEAFF
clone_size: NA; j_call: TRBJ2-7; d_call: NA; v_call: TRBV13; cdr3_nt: TGTGCCAGCAGCTTACGTCCAACGCGGGTGAGCTCCTACGAGCAGTACTTC; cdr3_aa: CASSLRPTRVSSYEQYF
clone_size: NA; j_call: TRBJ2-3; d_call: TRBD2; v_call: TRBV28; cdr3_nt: TGTGCCAGCAGCCCCCGACTAGCGGGGCGGGATACGCAGTATTTT; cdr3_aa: CASSPRLAGRDTQYF
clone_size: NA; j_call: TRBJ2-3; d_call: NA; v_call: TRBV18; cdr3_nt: TGTGCCAGCTCACCAGCAGTGTCCCGTAATACGCAGTATTTT; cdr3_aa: CASSPAVSRNTQYF
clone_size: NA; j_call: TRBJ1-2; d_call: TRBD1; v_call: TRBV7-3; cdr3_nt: TGTGCCAGCAGCGAAACAGGCGGGACAGGAGATTACTATGGCTACACCTTC; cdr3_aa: CASSETGGTGDYYGYTF
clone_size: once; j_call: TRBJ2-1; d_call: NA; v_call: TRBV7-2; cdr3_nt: TGTGCCAGCACACCAGCGCGGGACTACAATGAGCAGTTCTTC; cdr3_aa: CASTPARDYNEQFF
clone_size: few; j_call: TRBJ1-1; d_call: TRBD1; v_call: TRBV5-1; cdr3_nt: TGCGCCAGCAGCGGACAACAGGGGGATTCCACTGAAGCTTTCTTT; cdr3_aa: CASSGQQGDSTEAFF
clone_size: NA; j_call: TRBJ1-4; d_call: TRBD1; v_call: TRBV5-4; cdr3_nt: TGTGCCAGCAGCCCATCGAGACAGGGGAATGAAAAACTGTTTTTT; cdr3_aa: CASSPSRQGNEKLFF
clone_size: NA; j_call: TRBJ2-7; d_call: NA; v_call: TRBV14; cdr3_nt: TGTGCCAGCAGCCATTTGGACTTTTCCTCCTACGAGCAGTACTTC; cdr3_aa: CASSHLDFSSYEQYF
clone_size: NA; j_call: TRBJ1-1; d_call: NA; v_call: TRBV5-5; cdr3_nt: TGTGCCAGCAGCTTGTATCGGAACACTGAAGCTTTCTTT; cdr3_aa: CASSLYRNTEAFF
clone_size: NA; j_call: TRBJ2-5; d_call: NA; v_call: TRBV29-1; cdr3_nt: TGCAGCGTCTCGGGGCGCGTGAACCTAGAGACCCAGTACTTC; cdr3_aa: CSVSGRVNLETQYF
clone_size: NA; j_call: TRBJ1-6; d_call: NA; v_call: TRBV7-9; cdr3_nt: TGTGCCAGCAGCTCCGGGTATCGGGACGCCCGAGTCCACTTT; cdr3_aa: CASSSGYRDARVHF
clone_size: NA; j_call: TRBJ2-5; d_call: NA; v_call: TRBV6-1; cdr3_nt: TGTGCCAGCAGAAAATTCCGGGACGGAGAAAAGACCCAGTACTTC; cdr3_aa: CASRKFRDGEKTQYF
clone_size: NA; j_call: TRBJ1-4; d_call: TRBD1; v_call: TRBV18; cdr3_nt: TGTGCCAGCTCACTTAACGAGGGACAGGGAGATGAAAAACTGTTTTTT; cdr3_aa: CASSLNEGQGDEKLFF
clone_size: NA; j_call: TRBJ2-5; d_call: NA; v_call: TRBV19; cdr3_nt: TGTGCCAGTAGTTACAGGGAAGGAGAGACCCAGTACTTC; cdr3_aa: CASSYREGETQYF
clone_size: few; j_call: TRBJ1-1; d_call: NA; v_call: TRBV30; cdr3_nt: TGTGCCTGGCGAGTGGCCACTGAAGCTTTCTTT; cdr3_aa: CAWRVATEAFF
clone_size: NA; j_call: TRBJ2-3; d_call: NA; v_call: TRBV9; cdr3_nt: TGTGCCAGCAGCGTTAACGTCGGTTTTTCTAGCACAGATACGCAGTATTTT; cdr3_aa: CASSVNVGFSSTDTQYF
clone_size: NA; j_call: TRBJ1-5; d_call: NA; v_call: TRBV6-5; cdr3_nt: TGTGCCAGCAGTTACTCATGGGGTCAGCCCCAGCATTTT; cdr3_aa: CASSYSWGQPQHF
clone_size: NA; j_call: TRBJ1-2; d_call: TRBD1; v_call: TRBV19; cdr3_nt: TGTGCCAGTAACCGACAGGGAGTTGACTATGGCTACACCTTC; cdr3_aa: CASNRQGVDYGYTF
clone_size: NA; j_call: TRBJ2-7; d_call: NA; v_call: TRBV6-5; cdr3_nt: TGTGCCAGCAGTTACGGGGGACCGAGCTCCTACGAGCAGTACTTC; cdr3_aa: CASSYGGPSSYEQYF
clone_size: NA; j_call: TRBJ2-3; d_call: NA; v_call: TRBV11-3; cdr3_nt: TGTGCCAGCAGCTTAGACGGGAACACAGATACGCAGTATTTT; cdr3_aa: CASSLDGNTDTQYF